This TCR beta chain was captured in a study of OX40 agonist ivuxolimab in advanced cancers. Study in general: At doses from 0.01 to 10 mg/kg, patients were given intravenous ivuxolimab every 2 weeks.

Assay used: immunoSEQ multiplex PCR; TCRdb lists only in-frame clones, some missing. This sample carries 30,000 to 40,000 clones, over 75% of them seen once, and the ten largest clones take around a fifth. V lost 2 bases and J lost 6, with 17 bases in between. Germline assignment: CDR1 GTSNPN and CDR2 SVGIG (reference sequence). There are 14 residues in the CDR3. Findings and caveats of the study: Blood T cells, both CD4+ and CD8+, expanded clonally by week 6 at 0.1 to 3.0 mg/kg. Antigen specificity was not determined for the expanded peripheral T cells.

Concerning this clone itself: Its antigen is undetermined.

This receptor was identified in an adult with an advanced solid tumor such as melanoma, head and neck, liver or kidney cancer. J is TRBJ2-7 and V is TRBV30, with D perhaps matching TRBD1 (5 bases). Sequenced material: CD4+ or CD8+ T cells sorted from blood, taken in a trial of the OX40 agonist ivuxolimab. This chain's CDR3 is CAWSWARVAAEQYF. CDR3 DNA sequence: TGTGCCTGGAGTTGGGCCAGGGTCGCAGCCGAGCAGTACTTC.